One sample yielded the 27 T cell receptor beta chains listed below, sequenced in a study of cytomegalovirus exposure and HLA in healthy donors. Primers for the PCR totalled 60 Vbeta and 13 Jbeta. The assay was immunoSEQ multiplex PCR, and TCRdb's table has in-frame clones only and misses some. Recorded for this sample: some 150,000 clones. Sequencing was performed on PBMCs. These receptors came from a woman aged 18-29 years in good health and CMV-seropositive.

This chain uses TRBV10-3 with TRBJ2-3, with 9 nucleotides matching TRBD2. The germline V gene encodes CDR1 ENHRY and CDR2 SYGVKD. The CDR3 is 15 residues long. V lost 4 bases and J lost 2; bases outside the gene matches: 4. CDR3 bases: TGTGCCATCAGTGGCGGACTAGCGACCACAGATACGCAGTATTTT. Its protein is CAISGGLATTDTQYF.

The chain joins TRBV7-2 to TRBJ1-1; the match to TRBD1 covers 7 bases. This CDR3 is built from 15 residues. CDR1 is SGHTA and CDR2 is FQGNSA in the germline V gene. V lost 4 bases to trimming and J lost 1 base; unmatched junction nucleotides: 6. CDR3 residues: CASSSQGTANTEAFF. For the CDR3, the DNA is TGTGCCAGCAGCTCCCAGGGGACAGCGAACACTGAAGCTTTCTTT.

The chain joins TRBV18 to TRBJ2-6; D is possibly TRBD1 (5 bases). The CDR3 loop spans 15 amino acids. Trimming removed 5 bases from V and 4 bases from J, with 12 bases in between. CDR1 and CDR2 from the germline V gene are KGHSH and LQKENI. This chain's CDR3 is CASSSFREGANVLTF. CDR3 bases: TGTGCCAGCTCATCTTTCAGGGAAGGGGCCAACGTCCTGACTTTC.

The chain has TRBV7-2 and TRBJ2-3; TRBD2 aligns across 16 bases. CDR3 length equals 16 residues. The germline CDR1 and CDR2 sequences are SGHTA and FQGNSA. Trimming removed 5 bases from V and 6 bases from J; junction bases left unmatched: 5. As DNA, the CDR3 is TGTGCCAGCAGCACGGGACTAGCGGGGGGGCCGGATACGCAGTATTTT. It specifies CASSTGLAGGPDTQYF.

The chain recombines TRBV7-2 with TRBJ2-1; 12 bases match TRBD2. Germline lookup yields CDR1 SGHTA and CDR2 FQGNSA. The CDR3 is 16 amino acids. V gave up 3 bases and J gave up 9 bases; unmatched junction bases: 9. The CDR3 is CASSFYTGLAGTEQFF. In DNA, the CDR3 is TGTGCCAGCAGCTTTTATACTGGACTAGCGGGGACTGAGCAGTTCTTC.

Points on this clone: One junction end disagrees with the germline gene, perhaps due to a read error. The rearrangement joins TRBV7-7 to TRBJ2-2; D remains ambiguous. Germline V gene lookup returns CDR1 SSHAT and CDR2 FNYEAQ (reference sequence). The CDR3 loop spans 16 amino acids. The CDR3 DNA reads TGTGCTAGCAGCTTAAGTAACACACCTAACACCGGGGAGCTGTTTTTT. Its translation: CASSLSNTPNTGELFF.

The J gene is TRBJ2-7, the V gene TRBV5-4; 8 nucleotides agree with TRBD1. Germline V gene sequence: CDR1 SGHNT, CDR2 YYREEE (reference sequence). The J segment lost 2 bases and the V segment lost 2 bases, leaving 6 bases of the junction unmatched. The CDR3 is 15 amino acids. CDR3 nucleotides: TGTGCCAGCAGCTTTGATCCAGGGGGCCCCTACGAGCAGTACTTC. Amino acids: CASSFDPGGPYEQYF.

This chain uses TRBV7-2 with TRBJ2-7, with 10 bases that match TRBD2. There are 16 residues in the CDR3. The V gene's germline CDR1 is SGHTA and CDR2 FQGNSA. The ends lost 0 bases at V and 5 bases at J; junction bases unmatched: 7. CDR3 nucleotide sequence: TGTGCCAGCAGCTTAGCGAGCGGGAGGGCCTACGACGAGCAGTACTTC. Translated: CASSLASGRAYDEQYF.

The genes are TRBV2 and TRBJ2-2; 8 bases fit TRBD1. The CDR3 runs to 15 residues. The V gene end was trimmed by 5 bases and the J gene end by 1 base; junction bases not matched to a gene: 3. The V gene's germline CDR1 is SNHLY and CDR2 FYNNEI. The CDR3 reads CASSLDRGNTGELFF. The CDR3 DNA reads TGTGCCAGCAGTCTCGACAGGGGGAACACCGGGGAGCTGTTTTTT.

The J gene is TRBJ1-2, the V gene TRBV7-2, with 7 bases that match TRBD1. The CDR3 is 14 residues long. Germline loops: CDR1 SGHTA, CDR2 FQGNSA. The J segment lost 4 bases and the V segment lost 2 bases, leaving 4 bases of the junction unmatched. The CDR3 coding sequence is TGTGCCAGCAGCTTAACAACAGGGGCCTATGGCTACACCTTC. Its translation: CASSLTTGAYGYTF.

The CDR3 DNA is TGTGCCGGTCGCCGGGGTGGAGAAGAGACCCAGTACTTC. This codes for CAGRRGGEETQYF. J is TRBJ2-5 and V is TRBV6-1; maybe TRBD2 (5 bases). V lost 11 bases to trimming and J lost 3 bases, with 16 bases between them. This CDR3 is built from 13 residues. CDR1 is MNHNS and CDR2 is SASEGT in the germline V gene.

The chain employs TRBV30 and TRBJ1-4; D is possibly TRBD1 (5 bases). Germline values: CDR1 GTSNPN, CDR2 SVGIG (reference sequence). Trimming pared 6 bases from V and 10 bases from J, leaving 21 bases between. This CDR3 contains 14 residues. CDR3 DNA: TGTGCCTGCTCCAAAGGGGCAGGGAAGTCAAAACTGTTTTTT. Translated, it gives CACSKGAGKSKLFF.

The rearrangement links TRBV6-5 to TRBJ2-2, with a tentative D call TRBD2 (6 bases). Germline CDR1 and CDR2: MNHEY and SVGAGI. Trimming took 2 bases from V and 3 from J, leaving 7 bases between them. CDR3 length: 14 amino acids. The CDR3 here is CASSYGGYTGELFF. CDR3 nucleotides: TGTGCCAGCAGTTACGGGGGGTACACCGGGGAGCTGTTTTTT.

This chain links TRBV15 with TRBJ2-3; TRBD2 agrees at 10 bases. This CDR3 contains 18 residues. J lost 2 bases, V lost 1 base, and 9 bases had no gene match. Per the germline V gene, CDR1 is LNHNV and CDR2 is YYDKDF (reference sequence). CDR3 residues: CATSRAAQSGRATDTQYF. The CDR3 bases are TGTGCCACCAGCAGAGCCGCTCAGAGCGGGAGGGCCACAGATACGCAGTATTTT. Based on the CDR3 plus reference TRBV15 and TRBJ2-3, the full variable domain is DAMVIQNPRYQVTQFGKPVTLSCSQTLNHNVMYWYQQKSSQAPKLLFHYYDKDFNNEADTPDNFQSRRPNTSFCFLDIRSPGLGDTAMYLCATSRAAQSGRATDTQYFGPGTRLTVL.

The J gene is TRBJ2-2, the V gene TRBV30; D is possibly TRBD2 (5 bases). In germline, CDR1 is GTSNPN, CDR2 SVGIG (reference sequence). This CDR3 spans 13 amino acids. Trimming took off 7 bases at V and 6 bases at J, with 15 bases between the two ends. In DNA form, the CDR3 reads TGTGCCTTGAGGCCGGGGATAGCCGGGGAGCTGTTTTTT. Amino acid sequence: CALRPGIAGELFF.

The rearrangement uses TRBV7-8 and TRBJ1-1; 7 bases match TRBD1. CDR1 and CDR2 from the germline V gene are SGHVS and FQNEAQ. The length of the CDR3 is 15 residues. V trimming: 3 bases; J trimming: 1 base; junction bases outside the gene matches: 5. The CDR3 nucleotides are TGTGCCAGCAGCTTGACGACAGGGACGAACACTGAAGCTTTCTTT. This encodes CASSLTTGTNTEAFF.

CDR3 nucleotide sequence: TGTGCCAGCAGTTTAGCGGGGGGGAACACCGGGGAGCTGTTTTTT. This sequence encodes CASSLAGGNTGELFF. V and J are TRBV27 and TRBJ2-2, with 8 nucleotides matching TRBD2. Germline CDR1 is MNHEY and CDR2 is SMNVEV (reference sequence). V trimming: 2 bases; J trimming: 1 base; junction bases outside the gene matches: 0. The CDR3 extends over 15 amino acids.

This chain joins TRBV14 and TRBJ1-2; possibly TRBD1 for D (5 bases). Between the trimmed V and J ends, which lost 0 bases and 11 bases, there was a span of 10 bases. This CDR3 spans 12 amino acids. Germline V CDR1 and CDR2: SGHDN, FVKESK. CDR3 DNA sequence: TGTGCCAGCAGCCAAGATCGCGGGACTTACACCTTC. As protein: CASSQDRGTYTF.

The chain joins TRBV9 to TRBJ2-2; D is possibly TRBD2 (5 bases). The CDR3 covers 15 residues. Germline V gene data show CDR1 as SGDLS and CDR2 as YYNGEE. V was shortened by 2 bases and J by 6 bases, with 14 bases between the two germline ends. In nucleotides, the CDR3 is TGTGCCAGCAGCGTTAGCGTTGGAGGTGCCGGGGAGCTGTTTTTT. Translation gives CASSVSVGGAGELFF. The full variable domain, completed using reference TRBV9 and TRBJ2-2, is DSGVTQTPKHLITATGQRVTLRCSPRSGDLSVYWYQQSLDQGLQFLIQYYNGEERAKGNILERFSAQQFPDLHSELNLSSLELGDSALYFCASSVSVGGAGELFFGEGSRLTVL.

The chain carries TRBV4-1 and TRBJ2-2; 9 bases are shared with TRBD2. Trimming took 7 bases from V and 7 from J; bases not matched to a gene: 7. Germline V gene data show CDR1 as MGHRA and CDR2 as YSYEKL. The CDR3 extends over 14 amino acids. CDR3 in DNA: TGCGCCAGCAAGGGCGGGAGGGCCGGCGGGGAGCTGTTTTTT. Translating it yields CASKGGRAGGELFF.

Note on this clone: Other DNA sequences within the sample encode an identical CDR3. Written as DNA, the CDR3 is TGTGCCACCAGCTCCCGACTAGCGGGAGACGGAGAGCTGTTTTTT. Its translation: CATSSRLAGDGELFF. V gene TRBV15 combines with J gene TRBJ2-2; 12 bases map to TRBD2. The length of the CDR3 is 15 residues. The V and J ends lost 5 bases and 11 bases, in that order; junction bases with no gene match: 9. Germline V gives CDR1 LNHNV, CDR2 YYDKDF (reference sequence).

CDR3 protein: CASSQVGGDNSPLHF. The DNA of the CDR3 is TGCGCCAGCAGCCAAGTGGGGGGGGATAATTCACCCCTCCACTTT. The V call is TRBV4-1, the J call TRBJ1-6, with D maybe TRBD1 (5 bases). The V end lost 1 base, the J end lost 5 bases, and 9 bases lay between the germline ends. CDR3 length: 15 residues. Germline V lookup: CDR1 MGHRA, CDR2 YSYEKL.

V gene TRBV25-1 combines with J gene TRBJ2-5; no firm D call. The length of the CDR3 is 14 residues. Trimming cost V 1 base and J 4 bases, with 10 bases left between them. Germline V CDR1 and CDR2: MGHDK, SYGVNS. This CDR3 reads CASSESEFSETQYF. In DNA form, the CDR3 reads TGTGCCAGCAGTGAATCGGAGTTTTCAGAGACCCAGTACTTC.

V gene TRBV21-1 combines with J gene TRBJ2-2; the table gives TRBD2 as D, unverified against the DNA. TRBV21-1 is designated a pseudogene. This CDR3 is 16 amino acids long. CDR3 sequence reads: CASIVGGRDSTGELFF. In DNA, the CDR3 is TGTGCCAGCATCGTAGGGGGGAGGGACTCCACCGGGGAGCTGTTTTTT.

The chain joins TRBV5-6 to TRBJ2-1; 12 bases align to TRBD2. CDR1 and CDR2 (germline): SGHDT, YYEEEE. The CDR3 sequence is 15 residues long. Trimming cost V 0 bases and J 6 bases; bases outside gene matches: 1. The CDR3 spells CASSLELAGGNEQFF. DNA for the CDR3: TGTGCCAGCAGCTTGGAACTAGCGGGAGGCAATGAGCAGTTCTTC.

The rearrangement links TRBV6-1 to TRBJ2-5, with 8 bases fitting TRBD2. The DNA end is a closer match to TRBJ2-7, so the J assignment may be wrong. Germline CDR1 is MNHNS and CDR2 is SASEGT. This CDR3 comprises 15 residues. In DNA, the CDR3 is TGTGCCATTGACGGCAATACGGGACTAGCCTACGAGCAGTACTTC. Amino acid sequence: CAIDGNTGLAYEQYF.

This CDR3 is CATSIEGAGNQPQHF. The CDR3 DNA follows: TGTGCCACCAGCATTGAAGGGGCGGGGAATCAGCCCCAGCATTTT. The chain uses TRBV15 and TRBJ1-5, with D tentatively TRBD1 (5 bases). V shed 4 bases and J shed 4 bases, with 14 bases lying between them. The CDR3 runs to 15 residues. Germline assignment: CDR1 LNHNV and CDR2 YYDKDF (reference sequence).